The next 21 T cell receptor beta chains were all read from a single sample in a study of T cell clones after liver transplantation. Sequencing used immunoSEQ multiplex PCR; TCRdb keeps in-frame clones, though not all of them. The sample lists about 50,000 clones; over 55% were seen once. The source was CD4+ T cells from blood, collected less than 70 months after liver transplant. These receptors were collected from a human patient who received a liver transplant. Some of the T cells may derive from the graft donor.

The gene calls are TRBV19 and TRBJ2-6, with 9 bases fitting TRBD1. The CDR3 has 18 amino acids. CDR1 LNHDA and CDR2 SQIVND come from the germline V gene (reference sequence). Germline trimming cut 5 bases from V and 0 bases from J; bases unmatched to any gene: 8. Here the CDR3 DNA reads TGTGCCAGTAGTTCCCGGACAGGGGCCAGCTCTGGGGCCAACGTCCTGACTTTC. The encoded protein is CASSSRTGASSGANVLTF.

The chain is built from TRBV2 and TRBJ1-6; 9 nucleotides agree with TRBD1. The V gene end was trimmed by 6 bases and the J gene end by 7 bases; junction bases not matched to a gene: 4. The CDR3 consists of 14 residues. CDR1 and CDR2 (germline): SNHLY, FYNNEI. The CDR3 region has the DNA TGTGCCAGCAGCTTCGGACAGGGGAATTCACCCCTCCACTTT. Protein: CASSFGQGNSPLHF.

The rearrangement links TRBV7-2 to TRBJ1-3, with D maybe TRBD1 (6 bases). The CDR3 length is 16 residues. Per germline, CDR1 SGHTA and CDR2 FQGNSA. The V end was cut by 5 bases, the J end by 4 bases, with 18 bases between. CDR3 nucleotides: TGTGCCAGCAGCCCCGTTGAGGGGGGCAAGGGAAACACCATATATTTT. Amino acid sequence: CASSPVEGGKGNTIYF.

The chain recombines TRBV4-2 with TRBJ2-2, with TRBD1 matching over 9 bases. V was pared by 4 bases and J by 3 bases, with 18 bases of the junction left unmatched. Germline CDR1 and CDR2: LGHNA and YNFKEQ. This CDR3 is 20 amino acids long. This CDR3 is CASSLPSPGQGSFDTGELFF. In nucleotides, the CDR3 is TGTGCCAGCAGCCTTCCCTCCCCGGGACAGGGATCCTTCGACACCGGGGAGCTGTTTTTT.

CDR3 loop: CASSKAADTQYF. The CDR3 coding sequence is TGTGCCAGCAGCAAGGCCGCAGATACGCAGTATTTT. The chain couples TRBV7-2 to TRBJ2-3; D ambiguous. V lost 5 bases and J 4 bases, leaving 7 bases between the germline ends. This CDR3 comprises 12 residues. Germline lookup yields CDR1 SGHTA and CDR2 FQGNSA.

This clone was observed once. V usage is TRBV5-6 and J usage is TRBJ1-6; D not certain. CDR1 and CDR2 (germline): SGHDT, YYEEEE. CDR3 size: 13 residues. Trimming removed 0 bases from V and 8 bases from J, with 6 bases in between. DNA of the CDR3: TGTGCCAGCAGCTTGGGGCCTGATTCACCCCTCCACTTT. Its translation is CASSLGPDSPLHF.

The chain combines TRBV19 with TRBJ2-5; 7 nucleotides line up with TRBD2. This CDR3 spans 20 amino acids. J was trimmed by 3 bases and V by 5 bases; bases with no gene match: 24. Germline CDR1 reads LNHDA; CDR2 reads SQIVND (reference sequence). The CDR3 bases are TGTGCCAGTAGTCCCTCCCCCACTAGCGTTGGTTTTATCGGGGAAGAGACCCAGTACTTC. It specifies CASSPSPTSVGFIGEETQYF.

CDR3 sequence: CASSEGRGLWPQHF. In nucleotides, the CDR3 is TGTGCCAGCAGTGAAGGGCGGGGATTGTGGCCCCAGCATTTT. J is TRBJ1-5 and V is TRBV6-1; D ambiguous. The V gene's germline CDR1 is MNHNS and CDR2 SASEGT. This CDR3 is 14 amino acids long. V was cut by 1 base and J by 9 bases, with 13 bases left in between.

The chain employs TRBV18 and TRBJ2-3; 9 bases align to TRBD2. The J call may be wrong; the DNA end is better matched by TRBJ2-2. This CDR3 is built from 12 residues. Germline V CDR1 and CDR2: KGHSH, LQKENI. CDR3 protein: CASSPPTSGLFF. Here the CDR3 DNA reads TGTGCCAGCTCACCACCGACTAGCGGGCTGTTTTTT.

The chain uses TRBV9 and TRBJ2-5; TRBD2 is a possible D gene (5 bases). CDR1 and CDR2 (germline): SGDLS, YYNGEE. The CDR3 loop spans 15 amino acids. Trimming stripped 1 base from V and 2 bases from J, with 12 bases between. The CDR3 DNA is TGTGCCAGCAGCGTACGTTTAGGACTGCAAGAGACCCAGTACTTC. Translating gives CASSVRLGLQETQYF.

The chain combines TRBV30 with TRBJ1-5; maybe TRBD1 (6 bases). The CDR3 extends over 15 amino acids. V was pared by 3 bases and J by 1 base, with 13 bases between. CDR1 and CDR2 (germline): GTSNPN, SVGIG (reference sequence). The CDR3 DNA reads TGTGCCTGGAGCCCGGGACACTCCAGCAATCAGCCCCAGCATTTT. It translates to CAWSPGHSSNQPQHF.

This clone was recorded a few times. The chain has TRBV6-1 and TRBJ1-4; TRBD1 matches 8 bases. The V segment lost 8 bases and the J segment 7 bases; nucleotides outside the gene matches: 9. Germline loops: CDR1 MNHNS, CDR2 SASEGT. The CDR3 extends over 14 amino acids. The CDR3 here is CASHDRGGGEKLFF. For the CDR3, the DNA is TGTGCCAGCCATGACAGGGGCGGTGGTGAAAAACTGTTTTTT.

The V gene is TRBV6-5, the J gene TRBJ2-7; TRBD1 aligns across 8 bases. The CDR3 is 15 residues long. Germline CDR1 is MNHEY and CDR2 is SVGAGI. With 6 bases clipped from V and 0 bases from J, the junction kept 7 bases outside the gene matches. CDR3 coding DNA: TGTGCCAGCAGGCTGGGACAGGTGAGCTCCTACGAGCAGTACTTC. It yields the protein CASRLGQVSSYEQYF.

This rearrangement joins TRBV30 to TRBJ1-2, with a tentative D call TRBD1 (6 bases). V lost 2 bases and J lost 8, with 12 bases in between. CDR1 is GTSNPN and CDR2 is SVGIG in the germline V gene (reference sequence). The CDR3 extends over 12 amino acids. The CDR3 reads CAWSTGLEGYTF. CDR3 nucleotides: TGTGCCTGGAGTACAGGGCTGGAAGGCTACACCTTC.

This clone was seen only once. The V gene is TRBV11-1, the J gene TRBJ2-7; D possibly corresponds to TRBD2 (6 bases). Germline CDR1 SGHAT, CDR2 FQDESV (reference sequence). V was shortened by 7 bases and J by 6 bases, with 19 bases between the two germline ends. This CDR3 is built from 14 residues. The CDR3 bases are TGTGCCAGCACCATAAGGGCCGGAGGGCTCGAGCAGTACTTC. This sequence encodes CASTIRAGGLEQYF.

The chain recombines TRBV6-1 with TRBJ1-5; 9 nucleotides align to TRBD1. The trim removed 2 bases at V and 7 bases at J, leaving 9 bases unmatched. Germline loops: CDR1 MNHNS, CDR2 SASEGT. This CDR3 is built from 16 residues. CDR3 coding DNA: TGTGCCAGCAGTGAATACCCACAGGGGGCGGGACAGCCCCAGCATTTT. It translates to CASSEYPQGAGQPQHF.

The chain couples TRBV7-8 to TRBJ2-2, with a weak D call TRBD2 (6 bases). V was pared by 5 bases and J by 8 bases, with 21 bases between. The CDR3 extends over 16 amino acids. The germline CDR1 and CDR2 sequences are SGHVS and FQNEAQ. The CDR3, as DNA: TGTGCCAGCAGCCCCTCCGCGGGGCCAAAGGGGGGGGAGCTGTTTTTT. Protein product: CASSPSAGPKGGELFF. The variable domain in full, with the rest retrieved from reference TRBV7-8 and TRBJ2-2, is GAGVSQSPRYKVAKRGQDVALRCDPISGHVSLFWYQQALGQGPEFLTYFQNEAQLDKSGLPSDRFFAERPEGSVSTLKIQRTQQEDSAVYLCASSPSAGPKGGELFFGEGSRLTVL.

V usage is TRBV27 and J usage is TRBJ2-3, with 14 bases fitting TRBD2. J gave up 3 bases and V 5 bases, and 10 bases lay outside the gene matches. The germline gives CDR1 MNHEY, CDR2 SMNVEV (reference sequence). The CDR3 has 18 amino acids. The CDR3 loop is CASSAQRLAGGGTDTQYF. Written as DNA, the CDR3 is TGTGCCAGCAGTGCTCAAAGACTAGCGGGGGGGGGAACAGATACGCAGTATTTT.

This rearrangement joins TRBV11-2 to TRBJ1-1; 8 bases align to TRBD1. The CDR3 is 16 residues long. V was clipped by 1 base and J by 0 bases; unmatched bases: 4. Germline CDR1 SGHAT, CDR2 FQNNGV. The CDR3 DNA reads as TGTGCCAGCAGCTTAGTCATGGGACAGGTGAACACTGAAGCTTTCTTT. Encoded protein: CASSLVMGQVNTEAFF.

This chain connects TRBV5-1 to TRBJ2-7; TRBD1 aligns across 7 bases. There are 14 residues in the CDR3. V dropped 7 bases and J dropped 2; count of bases not matched to a gene: 9. Germline CDR1 is SGHRS and CDR2 is YFSETQ. The CDR3 reads CASSRDSYTYEQYF. Written as DNA, the CDR3 is TGCGCCAGCTCCCGGGACAGCTATACCTACGAGCAGTACTTC.

This clone was seen a single time. This chain links TRBV11-2 with TRBJ2-7; TRBD2 agrees at 8 bases. The CDR3 runs 15 residues. CDR1 SGHAT and CDR2 FQNNGV come from the germline V gene. V was clipped by 4 bases and J by 4 bases; unmatched bases: 9. The CDR3, as DNA: TGTGCCAGCAGCTCGTCCGGGGGGGCCCAGTACGAGCAGTACTTC. Translated, it gives CASSSSGGAQYEQYF.